The rows below give T cell receptor beta chains drawn from one sample of a study of blood T cell repertoires in COVID-19. Some clones are missing from TCRdb's copy, which holds only in-frame ones; the method was immunoSEQ multiplex PCR. The table lists just under 50,000 clones, around nine tenths of them singletons, with under 4.5% in the top ten. Sequencing was done on a sample of peripheral blood. The receptors derive from a human donor in a cohort sampled during active COVID-19. The CDR3 runs from the conserved cysteine through the conserved F or W. Each record gives: CDR3 length, V gene, clone size, D gene, J gene, CDR3 DNA, CDR3 protein. A D gene is named only where the DNA matches it firmly. Clone size is stated in some rows and not others, as once, few, many or a class when expanded.

>15|TRBV7-8|once|.|TRBJ1-2
TGTGCCAGCAGCTTAGTGGGGGGGCAGGACTATGGCTACACCTTC
CASSLVGGQDYGYTF
>14|TRBV19|.|TRBD1|TRBJ2-3
TGTGCCAGTAGTAAGGACAGGGGGCAAGATACGCAGTATTTT
CASSKDRGQDTQYF
>14|TRBV19|.|.|TRBJ1-1
TGTGCCAGTAGTCAGGTAGGGAGGAGCGCTTCGGCTTTCTTT
CASSQVGRSASAFF
>12|TRBV29-1|.|.|TRBJ2-7
TGCAGCGTTATATCAGCAGGAGGCGAGCAGTACTTC
CSVISAGGEQYF
>12|TRBV2|.|TRBD1|TRBJ1-5
TGTGCCAGCACAGGGGGTGGCCAGCCCCAGCATTTT
CASTGGGQPQHF
>15|TRBV3-1/TRBV3-2|.|.|TRBJ1-5
TGTGCCAGCAGCGAATCCGGGGTACTCAATCAGCCCCAGCATTTT
CASSESGVLNQPQHF
>14|TRBV6-6|.|TRBD1|TRBJ2-7
TGTGCCAGCAGTAGTACAGGGGGCCAGTACGAGCAGTACTTC
CASSSTGGQYEQYF
>16|TRBV7-6|.|TRBD1|TRBJ2-3
TGTGCCAGCAGCTTAGGGGCAGGGGGCGGCACAGATACGCAGTATTTT
CASSLGAGGGTDTQYF
>16|TRBV19|.|TRBD2|TRBJ2-4
TGTGCCAGTAGTTTACTAGCGGGGTTAGCCAAAAACATTCAGTACTTC
CASSLLAGLAKNIQYF
>13|TRBV10-2|.|.|TRBJ2-5
TGCGCCAGCAGCGGGACTGGCCTGGAGACCCAGTACTTC
CASSGTGLETQYF
>14|TRBV18|.|.|TRBJ1-1
TGTGCCAGCTCAGTCGACAGGCAGAACACTGAAGCTTTCTTT
CASSVDRQNTEAFF
>14|TRBV28|.|.|TRBJ1-4
TGTGCCAGCAGTTCGACCTCGGGGAATGAAAAACTGTTTTTT
CASSSTSGNEKLFF
>14|TRBV20-1|.|.|TRBJ2-7
TGCAGTGCTAGTGCACTAGCAGGAGTTTTAGAGCAGTACTTC
CSASALAGVLEQYF
>13|TRBV6-5|.|.|TRBJ1-2
TGTGCCAGCAGAGTGAATAAAGAGGGCGGCTACACCTTC
CASRVNKEGGYTF
>16|TRBV3-1/TRBV3-2|.|.|TRBJ1-1
TGTGCCAGCAGCCAAGATCCGACAGGTGTCAACACTGAAGCTTTCTTT
CASSQDPTGVNTEAFF
>13|TRBV5-1|.|.|TRBJ1-6
TGCGCCAGCAGCCTCAGTAATAATTCACCCCTCCACTTT
CASSLSNNSPLHF
>14|TRBV27|.|.|TRBJ2-7
TGTGCCAGCAGTTCCCCTAGAGCCTTCTACGAGCAGTACTTC
CASSSPRAFYEQYF
>15|TRBV7-3|medium-sized|TRBD1|TRBJ1-1
TGTGCCAGCAGCCCGAACCAGGGGGGAGCCCAAGAAGCTTTCTTT
CASSPNQGGAQEAFF
>16|TRBV6-6|.|.|TRBJ2-2
TGTGCCAGCAGTCGCTACCCCAGGGTGAACACCGGGGAGCTGTTTTTT
CASSRYPRVNTGELFF
>16|TRBV6-4|.|.|TRBJ1-5
TGTGCCAGCAGTGACGGAGGTCAGAATAGCAATCAGCCCCAGCATTTT
CASSDGGQNSNQPQHF
>15|TRBV18|.|TRBD1|TRBJ1-5
TGTGCCAGCTCCCCGGAACAGGGGGCCGGTCAGCCCCAGCATTTT
CASSPEQGAGQPQHF
>14|TRBV25-1|.|TRBD1|TRBJ2-7
TGTGCCAGCAGTGATTCAGGGGGCTCCTACGAGCAGTACTTC
CASSDSGGSYEQYF
>11|TRBV12-5|medium-sized|.|TRBJ2-7
TGTGCTAGTGGTCAGAACTACGAGCAGTACTTC
CASGQNYEQYF
>12|TRBV3-1/TRBV3-2|.|.|TRBJ2-1
TGTGCCAGCAGTCAGACCTACAATGAGCAGTTCTTC
CASSQTYNEQFF
>15|TRBV11-2|few|TRBD1|TRBJ1-1
TGTGCCAGCAGCATGACAGGGGGTCGGAACACTGAAGCTTTCTTT
CASSMTGGRNTEAFF
>14|TRBV7-9|.|TRBD1|TRBJ2-7
TGTGCCAGCAGCGGGGGGGGACAGGGGAGCGAGCAGTACTTC
CASSGGGQGSEQYF
>16|TRBV5-6|once|TRBD1|TRBJ1-1
TGTGCCAGCAGCCTCGTACAGGGACAGGGGGCGGTTGAAGCTTTCTTT
CASSLVQGQGAVEAFF
>15|TRBV7-9|.|.|TRBJ1-2
TGTGCCAGCAGCTTAGGAAGCACAGCTAACTATGGCTACACCTTC
CASSLGSTANYGYTF
>13|TRBV2|.|.|TRBJ1-4
TGTGCCAGCAGTGACCCGTATAATGAAAAACTGTTTTTT
CASSDPYNEKLFF
>15|TRBV2|.|.|TRBJ2-2
TGTGCCAGCAACCTTCAGGGGAGCGACACCGGGGAGCTGTTTTTT
CASNLQGSDTGELFF
>14|TRBV29-1|.|.|TRBJ2-1
TGCAGCGTTGACGTAATGACAGATTCCAATGAGCAGTTCTTC
CSVDVMTDSNEQFF
>15|TRBV5-4|.|.|TRBJ2-2
TGTGCCAGCAGCTTGGGCAGGGTGAACACCGGGGAGCTGTTTTTT
CASSLGRVNTGELFF
>14|TRBV2|.|TRBD2|TRBJ2-7
TGTGCCAGCAGACCGGGACTAGCGGTTTACGAGCAGTACTTC
CASRPGLAVYEQYF
>12|TRBV6-5|.|.|TRBJ1-6
TGTGCCAGCAGTAGAACGGGTTCACCCCTCCACTTT
CASSRTGSPLHF
>11|TRBV25-1|.|.|TRBJ2-7
TGTGCCAGCGCCGGACACTACGAGCAGTACTTC
CASAGHYEQYF
>14|TRBV14|.|TRBD2|TRBJ2-1
TGTGCCAGCCACCTAGGGGGGACTAGCAATGAGCAGTTCTTC
CASHLGGTSNEQFF
>14|TRBV28|.|.|TRBJ1-2
TGTGCCAGCAGTTTCGGCCAGGGCAGAAATGGCTACACCTTC
CASSFGQGRNGYTF
>11|TRBV13|.|.|TRBJ2-7
TGTGCCAGCAGCTTAGCCAACGAGCAGTACTTC
CASSLANEQYF
>15|TRBV27|once|TRBD2|TRBJ2-7
TGTGCCAGCAGTTCCCTCGGAGCGGGATCCTACGAGCAGTACTTC
CASSSLGAGSYEQYF
>15|TRBV4-2|.|TRBD2|TRBJ2-7
TGTGCCAGCAGCCAAGATACTAGCGGCTCCTACGAGCAGTACTTC
CASSQDTSGSYEQYF
>13|TRBV20-1|.|.|TRBJ1-6
TGCAGTGCTAGTGTTAGGGGGGGTTCACCCCTCCACTTT
CSASVRGGSPLHF
>15|TRBV28|once|.|TRBJ1-1
TGTGCCAGCAGTCCGAGTGGGGGGGGGTACACTGAAGCTTTCTTT
CASSPSGGGYTEAFF
>15|TRBV6-5|.|TRBD2|TRBJ2-3
TGTGCCAGCAGCCAGGGACTAGCGGTAACAGATACGCAGTATTTT
CASSQGLAVTDTQYF
>16|TRBV4-1|.|TRBD1|TRBJ1-5
TGCGCCAGCAGCCAGGGTAGGACAGGGGATCATCAGCCCCAGCATTTT
CASSQGRTGDHQPQHF